This T cell receptor (beta chain) originates from a study of T-cell reconstitution after alpha-beta-depleted transplantation in children. Study observations and caveats: Surviving recipient T cells and intrathymic progenitors accounted for some patients' high TCRbeta diversity at day 60. By about two months after transplant, alpha-beta T cells reportedly arose from several hundred graft clones that had expanded. From newly produced T cells came most of the T-cell counts and diversity one year after transplant.

This clonotype showed up many times. Its matching antigen is unknown. Unique molecular identifiers were built into the TCRbeta library. TCRdb redid the calling of the PCR reads with MiXCR, one entry per CDR3 protein. The sample lists 45,000 to 55,000 distinct CDR3 sequences, over 4.5% seen once, with over 30% in the top ten. Source: PBMCs, mostly from graft donor cells, taken 60 days after TCRalphabeta/CD19-depleted stem cell transplant. The TCR comes from a female patient between 2 and 15 years old who had a stem cell transplant for aplastic anemia, so the T cells may come from the graft donor.

CDR3 region: CASSVVGQDYGYTF. In DNA, the CDR3 is TGTGCCAGCAGCGTAGTCGGCCAGGACTATGGCTACACCTTC. The J gene is TRBJ1-2, the V gene TRBV9; no definite D call. Germline V CDR1 and CDR2: SGDLS, YYNGEE. CDR3 length: 14 amino acids. Trimming pared 0 bases from V and 3 bases from J, leaving 9 bases between. Supplemented by reference TRBV9 and TRBJ1-2, the full variable domain reads DSGVTQTPKHLITATGQRVTLRCSPRSGDLSVYWYQQSLDQGLQFLIQYYNGEERAKGNILERFSAQQFPDLHSELNLSSLELGDSALYFCASSVVGQDYGYTFGSGTRLTVV.